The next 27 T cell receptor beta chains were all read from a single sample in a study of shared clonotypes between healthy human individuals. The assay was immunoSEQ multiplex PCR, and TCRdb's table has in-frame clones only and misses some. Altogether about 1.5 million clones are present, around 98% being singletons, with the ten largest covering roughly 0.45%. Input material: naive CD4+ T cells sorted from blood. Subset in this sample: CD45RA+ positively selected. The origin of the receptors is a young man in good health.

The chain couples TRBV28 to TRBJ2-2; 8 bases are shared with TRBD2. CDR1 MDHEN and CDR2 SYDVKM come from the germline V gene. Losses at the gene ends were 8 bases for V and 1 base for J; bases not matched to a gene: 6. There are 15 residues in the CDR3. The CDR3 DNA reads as TGTGCCAGCCCTCCGAGCGGGAGGAACACCGGGGAGCTGTTTTTT. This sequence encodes CASPPSGRNTGELFF. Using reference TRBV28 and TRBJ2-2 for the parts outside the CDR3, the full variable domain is DVKVTQSSRYLVKRTGEKVFLECVQDMDHENMFWYRQDPGLGLRLIYFSYDVKMKEKGDIPEGYSVSREKKERFSLILESASTNQTSMYLCASPPSGRNTGELFFGEGSRLTVL.

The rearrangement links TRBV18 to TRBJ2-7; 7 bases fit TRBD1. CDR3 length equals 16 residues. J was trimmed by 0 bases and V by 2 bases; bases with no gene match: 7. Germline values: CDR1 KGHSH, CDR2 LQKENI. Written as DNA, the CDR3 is TGTGCCAGCTCACCAGCCGACAGGGCGAGCTCCTACGAGCAGTACTTC. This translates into CASSPADRASSYEQYF. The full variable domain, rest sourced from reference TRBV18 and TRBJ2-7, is NAGVMQNPRHLVRRRGQEARLRCSPMKGHSHVYWYRQLPEEGLKFMVYLQKENIIDESGMPKERFSAEFPKEGPSILRIQQVVRGDSAAYFCASSPADRASSYEQYFGPGTRLTVT.

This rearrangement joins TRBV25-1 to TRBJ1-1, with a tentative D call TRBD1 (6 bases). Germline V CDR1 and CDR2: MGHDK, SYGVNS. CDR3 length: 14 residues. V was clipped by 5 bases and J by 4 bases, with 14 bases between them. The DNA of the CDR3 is TGTGCCAGCAGTAAGGGACACCCGCGCACTGAAGCTTTCTTT. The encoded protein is CASSKGHPRTEAFF. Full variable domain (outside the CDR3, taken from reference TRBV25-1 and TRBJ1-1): EADIYQTPRYLVIGTGKKITLECSQTMGHDKMYWYQQDPGMELHLIHYSYGVNSTEKGDLSSESTVSRIRTEHFPLTLESARPSHTSQYLCASSKGHPRTEAFFGQGTRLTVV.

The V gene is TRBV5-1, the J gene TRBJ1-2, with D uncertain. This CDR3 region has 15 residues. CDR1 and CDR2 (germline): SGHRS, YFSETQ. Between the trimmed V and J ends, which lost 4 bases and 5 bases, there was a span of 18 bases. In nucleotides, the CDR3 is TGCGCCAGCAGCCTTGTCCCCGGCCGGGAGTATGGCTACACCTTC. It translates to CASSLVPGREYGYTF.

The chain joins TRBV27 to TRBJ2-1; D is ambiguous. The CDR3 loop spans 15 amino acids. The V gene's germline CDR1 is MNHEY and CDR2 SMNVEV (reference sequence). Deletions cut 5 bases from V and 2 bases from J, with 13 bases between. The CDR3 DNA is TGTGCCAGCAGTCCCCGTTTGCGGCCCTACAATGAGCAGTTCTTC. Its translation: CASSPRLRPYNEQFF.

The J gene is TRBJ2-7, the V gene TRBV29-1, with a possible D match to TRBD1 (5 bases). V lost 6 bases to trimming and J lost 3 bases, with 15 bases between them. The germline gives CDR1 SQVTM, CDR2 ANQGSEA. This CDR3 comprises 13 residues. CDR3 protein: CSVVDRSNYEQYF. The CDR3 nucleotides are TGCAGCGTAGTCGACAGATCCAACTACGAGCAGTACTTC.

CDR3 sequence: CASSKHSTARALYNEQFF. In DNA, the CDR3 is TGTGCCAGCAGTAAACATTCGACAGCTAGGGCCCTCTACAATGAGCAGTTCTTC. V gene TRBV25-1 combines with J gene TRBJ2-1, with a tentative D call TRBD1 (5 bases). The length of the CDR3 is 18 residues. Trimming removed 5 bases at V and 3 bases at J, with 23 bases between. Germline assignment: CDR1 MGHDK and CDR2 SYGVNS.

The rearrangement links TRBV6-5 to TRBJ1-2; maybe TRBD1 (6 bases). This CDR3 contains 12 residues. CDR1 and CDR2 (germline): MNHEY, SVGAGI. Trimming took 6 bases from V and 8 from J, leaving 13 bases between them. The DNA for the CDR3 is TGTGCCAGCAGAAAACCAACAGGGGGCTACACCTTC. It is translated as CASRKPTGGYTF.

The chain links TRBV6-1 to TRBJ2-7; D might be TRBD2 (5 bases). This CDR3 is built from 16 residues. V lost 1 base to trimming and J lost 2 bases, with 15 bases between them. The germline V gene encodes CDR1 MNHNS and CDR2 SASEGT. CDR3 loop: CASSEGVRRKPYEQYF. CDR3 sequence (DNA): TGTGCCAGCAGTGAAGGGGTCAGGAGGAAACCCTACGAGCAGTACTTC.

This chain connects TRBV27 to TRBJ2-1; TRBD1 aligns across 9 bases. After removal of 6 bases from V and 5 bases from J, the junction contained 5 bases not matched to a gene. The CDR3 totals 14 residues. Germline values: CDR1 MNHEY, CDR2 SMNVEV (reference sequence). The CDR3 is CASRPGTGNNEQFF. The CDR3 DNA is TGTGCCAGCAGACCCGGGACAGGGAACAATGAGCAGTTCTTC.

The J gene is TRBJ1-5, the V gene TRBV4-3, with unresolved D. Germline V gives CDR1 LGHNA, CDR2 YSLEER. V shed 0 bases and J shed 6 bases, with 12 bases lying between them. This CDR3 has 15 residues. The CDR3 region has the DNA TGCGCCAGCAGCCAAGAAGTGGGGAGAGGTCAGCCCCAGCATTTT. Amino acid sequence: CASSQEVGRGQPQHF.

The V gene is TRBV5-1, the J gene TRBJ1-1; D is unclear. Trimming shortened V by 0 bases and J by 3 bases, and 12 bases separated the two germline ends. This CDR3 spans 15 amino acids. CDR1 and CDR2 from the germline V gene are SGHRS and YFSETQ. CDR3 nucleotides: TGCGCCAGCAGCTTGGTACGGCCCCAGGACACTGAAGCTTTCTTT. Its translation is CASSLVRPQDTEAFF.

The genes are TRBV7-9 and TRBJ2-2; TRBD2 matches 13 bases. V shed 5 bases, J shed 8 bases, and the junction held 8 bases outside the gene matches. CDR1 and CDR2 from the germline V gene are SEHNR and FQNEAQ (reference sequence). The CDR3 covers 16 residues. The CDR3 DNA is TGTGCCAGCAGCGCGACTAGCGGGAGGTCCGTAGGGGAGCTGTTTTTT. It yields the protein CASSATSGRSVGELFF.

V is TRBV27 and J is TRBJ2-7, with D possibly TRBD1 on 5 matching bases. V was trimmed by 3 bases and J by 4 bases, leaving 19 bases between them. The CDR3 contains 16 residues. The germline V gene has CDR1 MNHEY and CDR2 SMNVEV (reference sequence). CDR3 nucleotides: TGTGCCAGCAGTTTGATCCCCCCCAGACAGATATACGAGCAGTACTTC. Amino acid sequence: CASSLIPPRQIYEQYF.

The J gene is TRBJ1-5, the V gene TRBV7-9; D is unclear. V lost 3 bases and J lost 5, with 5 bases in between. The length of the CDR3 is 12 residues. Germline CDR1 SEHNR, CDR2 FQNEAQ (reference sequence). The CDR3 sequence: CASSFSYQPQHF. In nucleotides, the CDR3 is TGTGCCAGCAGCTTCTCCTATCAGCCCCAGCATTTT.

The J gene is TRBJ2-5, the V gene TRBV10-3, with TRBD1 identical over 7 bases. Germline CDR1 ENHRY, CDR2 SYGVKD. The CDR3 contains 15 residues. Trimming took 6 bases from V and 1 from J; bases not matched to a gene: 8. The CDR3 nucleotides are TGTGCCATCAGCCCCCAGACAGGGACCCAAGAGACCCAGTACTTC. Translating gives CAISPQTGTQETQYF.

CDR3 sequence: CASSIGRDMETQYF. CDR3 bases: TGTGCCAGTAGTATTGGCCGGGACATGGAGACCCAGTACTTC. The rearrangement joins TRBV19 to TRBJ2-5; tentatively, D is TRBD1 (6 bases). The V end was cut by 3 bases, the J end by 5 bases, with 13 bases between. Per the germline V gene, CDR1 is LNHDA and CDR2 is SQIVND (reference sequence). This CDR3 region has 14 residues.

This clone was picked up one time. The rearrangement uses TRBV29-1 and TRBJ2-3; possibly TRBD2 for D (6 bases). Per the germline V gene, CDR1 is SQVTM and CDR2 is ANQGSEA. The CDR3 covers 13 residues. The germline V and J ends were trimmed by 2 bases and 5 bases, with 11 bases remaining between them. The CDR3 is CSVEPGVGDTQYF. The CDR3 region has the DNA TGCAGCGTTGAACCGGGAGTAGGAGATACGCAGTATTTT.

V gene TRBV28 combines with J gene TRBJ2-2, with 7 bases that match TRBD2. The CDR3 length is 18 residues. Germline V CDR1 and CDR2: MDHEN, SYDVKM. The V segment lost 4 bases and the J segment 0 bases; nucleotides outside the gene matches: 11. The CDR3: CASSYPGWGGTNTGELFF. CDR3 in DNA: TGTGCCAGCAGTTATCCCGGGTGGGGGGGAACGAACACCGGGGAGCTGTTTTTT.

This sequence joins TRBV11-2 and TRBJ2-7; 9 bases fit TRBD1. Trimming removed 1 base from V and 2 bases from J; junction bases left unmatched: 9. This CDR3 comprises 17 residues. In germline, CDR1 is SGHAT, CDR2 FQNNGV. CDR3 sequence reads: CASSLGGLRDRAYEQYF. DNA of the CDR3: TGTGCCAGCAGCTTAGGGGGTCTGAGGGACAGGGCCTACGAGCAGTACTTC.

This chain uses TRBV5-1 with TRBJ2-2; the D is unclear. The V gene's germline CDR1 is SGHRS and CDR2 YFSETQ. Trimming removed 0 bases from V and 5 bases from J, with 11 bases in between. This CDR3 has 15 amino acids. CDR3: CASSLAGVGTGELFF. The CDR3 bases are TGCGCCAGCAGCTTGGCTGGGGTTGGGACCGGGGAGCTGTTTTTT.

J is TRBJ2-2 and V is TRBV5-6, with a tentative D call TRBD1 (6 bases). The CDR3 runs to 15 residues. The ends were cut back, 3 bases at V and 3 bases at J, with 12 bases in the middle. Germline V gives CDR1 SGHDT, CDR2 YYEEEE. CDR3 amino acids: CASSSTPGDTGELFF. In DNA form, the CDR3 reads TGTGCCAGCAGCTCGACGCCAGGGGACACCGGGGAGCTGTTTTTT. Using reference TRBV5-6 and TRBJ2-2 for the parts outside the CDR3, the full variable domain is DAGVTQSPTHLIKTRGQQVTLRCSPKSGHDTVSWYQQALGQGPQFIFQYYEEEERQRGNFPDRFSGHQFPNYSSELNVNALLLGDSALYLCASSSTPGDTGELFFGEGSRLTVL.

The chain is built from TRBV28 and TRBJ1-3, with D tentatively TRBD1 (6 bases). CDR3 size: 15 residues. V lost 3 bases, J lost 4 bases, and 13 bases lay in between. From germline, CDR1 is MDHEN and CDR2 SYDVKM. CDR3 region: CASSLLGTTGNTIYF. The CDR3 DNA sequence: TGTGCCAGCAGTTTGCTGGGGACAACGGGAAACACCATATATTTT.

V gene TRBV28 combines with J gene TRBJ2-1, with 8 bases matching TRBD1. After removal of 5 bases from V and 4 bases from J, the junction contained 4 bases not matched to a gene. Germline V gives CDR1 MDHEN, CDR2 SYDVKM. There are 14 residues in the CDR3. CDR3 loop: CASSPRGLYNEQFF. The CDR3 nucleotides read TGTGCCAGCAGTCCCAGGGGGCTTTACAATGAGCAGTTCTTC.

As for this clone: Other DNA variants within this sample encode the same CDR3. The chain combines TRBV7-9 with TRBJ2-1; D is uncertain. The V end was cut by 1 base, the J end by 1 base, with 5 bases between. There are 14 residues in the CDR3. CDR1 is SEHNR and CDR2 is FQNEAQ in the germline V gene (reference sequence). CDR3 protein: CASSLGGSYNEQFF. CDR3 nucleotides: TGTGCCAGCAGCTTAGGAGGTTCCTACAATGAGCAGTTCTTC.

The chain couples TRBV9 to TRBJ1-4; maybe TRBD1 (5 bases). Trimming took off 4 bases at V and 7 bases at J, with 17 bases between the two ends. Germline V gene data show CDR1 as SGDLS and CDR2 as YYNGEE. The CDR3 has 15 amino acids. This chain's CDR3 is CASSLGPGETEKLFF. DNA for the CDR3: TGTGCCAGCAGCCTCGGTCCGGGGGAAACTGAAAAACTGTTTTTT.

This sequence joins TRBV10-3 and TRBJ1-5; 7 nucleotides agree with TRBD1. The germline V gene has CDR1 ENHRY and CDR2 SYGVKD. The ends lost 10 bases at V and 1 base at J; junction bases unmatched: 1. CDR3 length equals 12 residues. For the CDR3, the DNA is TGTGCCACGGGACAGAGCAATCAGCCCCAGCATTTT. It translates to CATGQSNQPQHF.